This T cell receptor (beta chain) emerged from a study of CD8+CD57+ T cells in acquired aplastic anemia. Profiles of TCR beta VDJ and CDR3 were generated from a genomic DNA template. TCRdb redid the calling of the reads with MiXCR, one entry per CDR3 protein. The sample shows under 200,000 distinct CDR3 sequences, 60% to 70% of them seen only once. The CDR3 consists of 12 residues. The germline V gene has CDR1 ENHRY and CDR2 SYGVKD. With 2 bases removed from V and 5 bases from J, the gap between germline ends came to 6 bases. The chain carries TRBV10-3 and TRBJ2-5, with no clear D. The sequence was collected from a human donor in good health. The sample consisted of sorted CD4+, CD8+, or CD8+CD57+ T cells (not recorded which) from PBMCs. CDR3 sequence: CAISERRETQYF. The CDR3 bases are TGTGCCATCAGTGAGCGTAGGGAGACCCAGTACTTC.